This T cell receptor (beta chain) derives from a study of blood T cell repertoires in COVID-19. Study context: There were acute and convalescent COVID-19 samples, and they came from the United States, Italy and Spain.

Original processing notes: Reference gene primer amplification in the assay estimated nucleated cell counts. Measured with immunoSEQ multiplex PCR; TCRdb has only the in-frame clones, and not every one. V and J calls and clone size are as listed in that table; D and trimming were resolved from the DNA. The sample holds about 70,000 clones, approximately 86% seen once. CDR3 length: 15 residues. Germline CDR1 and CDR2: SGHRS and YFSETQ. Trimming took off 0 bases at V and 8 bases at J, with 15 bases between the two ends. This clone was found once. The J gene is TRBJ2-4, the V gene TRBV5-1; D is uncertain. Sequencing was carried out using peripheral blood. The source of this sequence is a man aged 70-80 years with active COVID-19. The CDR3 nucleotides are TGCGCCAGCAGCTTGGCCGCGGCCGCCCGGGACATTCAGTACTTC. It translates to CASSLAAAARDIQYF. Full variable domain (remainder filled in from reference TRBV5-1 and TRBJ2-4): KAGVTQTPRYLIKTRGQQVTLSCSPISGHRSVSWYQQTPGQGLQFLFEYFSETQRNKGNFPGRFSGRQFSNSRSEMNVSTLELGDSALYLCASSLAAAARDIQYFGAGTRLSVL.